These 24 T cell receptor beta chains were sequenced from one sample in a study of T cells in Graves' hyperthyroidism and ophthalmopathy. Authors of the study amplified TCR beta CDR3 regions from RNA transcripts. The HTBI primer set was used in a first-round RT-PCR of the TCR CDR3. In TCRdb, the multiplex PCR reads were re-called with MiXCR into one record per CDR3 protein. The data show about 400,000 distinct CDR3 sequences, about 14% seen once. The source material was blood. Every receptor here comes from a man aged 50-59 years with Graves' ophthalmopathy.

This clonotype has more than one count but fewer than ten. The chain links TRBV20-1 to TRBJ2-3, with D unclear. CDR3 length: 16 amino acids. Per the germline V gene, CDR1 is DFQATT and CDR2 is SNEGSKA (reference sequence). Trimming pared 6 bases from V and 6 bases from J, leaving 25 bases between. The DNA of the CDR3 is TGCAGTGCAAACGGCCGGCACTCCACTTTTTCGGATACGCAGTATTTT. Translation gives CSANGRHSTFSDTQYF.

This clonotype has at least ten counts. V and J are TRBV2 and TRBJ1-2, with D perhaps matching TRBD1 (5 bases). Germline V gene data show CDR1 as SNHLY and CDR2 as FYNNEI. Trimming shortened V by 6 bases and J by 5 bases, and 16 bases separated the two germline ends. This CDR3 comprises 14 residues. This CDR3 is CASRIQVTPYGYTF. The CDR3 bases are TGTGCCAGCAGGATACAGGTTACCCCATATGGCTACACCTTC.

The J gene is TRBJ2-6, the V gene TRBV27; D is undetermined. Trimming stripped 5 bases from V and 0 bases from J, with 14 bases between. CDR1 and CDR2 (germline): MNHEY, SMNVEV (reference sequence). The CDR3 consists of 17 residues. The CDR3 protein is CASSPRVGVSGANVLTF. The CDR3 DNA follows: TGTGCCAGCAGTCCCCGCGTCGGAGTCTCTGGGGCCAACGTCCTGACTTTC.

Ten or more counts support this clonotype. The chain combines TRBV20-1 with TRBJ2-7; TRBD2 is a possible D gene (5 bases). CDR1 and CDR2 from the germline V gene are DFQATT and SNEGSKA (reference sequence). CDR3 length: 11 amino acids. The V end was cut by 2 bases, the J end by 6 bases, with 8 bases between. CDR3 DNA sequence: TGCAGTGCTAGAAAAGGACTCGAGCAGTACTTC. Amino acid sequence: CSARKGLEQYF.

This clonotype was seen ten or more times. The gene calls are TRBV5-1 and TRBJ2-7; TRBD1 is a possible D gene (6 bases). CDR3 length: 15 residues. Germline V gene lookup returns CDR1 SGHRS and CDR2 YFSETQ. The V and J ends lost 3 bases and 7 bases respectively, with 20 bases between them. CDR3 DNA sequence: TGCGCCAGCAGCTCATACCCGGGACACCCGGCGGAGCAGTACTTC. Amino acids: CASSSYPGHPAEQYF.

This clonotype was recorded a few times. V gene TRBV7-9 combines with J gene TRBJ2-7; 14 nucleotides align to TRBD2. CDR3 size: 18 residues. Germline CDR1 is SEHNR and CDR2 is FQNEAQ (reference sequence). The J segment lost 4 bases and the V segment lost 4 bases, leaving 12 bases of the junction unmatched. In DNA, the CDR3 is TGTGCCAGCAGCTCAACCCGGAGGACTAGCGGGAGGAGGTACGAGCAGTACTTC. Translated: CASSSTRRTSGRRYEQYF.

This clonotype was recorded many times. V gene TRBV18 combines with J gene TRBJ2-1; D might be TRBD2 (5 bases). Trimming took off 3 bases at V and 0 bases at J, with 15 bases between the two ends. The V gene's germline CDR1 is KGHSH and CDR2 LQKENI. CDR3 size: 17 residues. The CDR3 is CASSPFQRRSSYNEQFF. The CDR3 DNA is TGTGCCAGCTCACCCTTTCAGCGGAGGAGCTCCTACAATGAGCAGTTCTTC.

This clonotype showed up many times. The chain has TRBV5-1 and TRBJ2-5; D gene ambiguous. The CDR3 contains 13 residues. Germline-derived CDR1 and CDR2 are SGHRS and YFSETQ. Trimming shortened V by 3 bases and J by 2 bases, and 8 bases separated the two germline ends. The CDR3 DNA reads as TGCGCCAGCAGCTCCAAATTTCAAGAGACCCAGTACTTC. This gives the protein CASSSKFQETQYF.

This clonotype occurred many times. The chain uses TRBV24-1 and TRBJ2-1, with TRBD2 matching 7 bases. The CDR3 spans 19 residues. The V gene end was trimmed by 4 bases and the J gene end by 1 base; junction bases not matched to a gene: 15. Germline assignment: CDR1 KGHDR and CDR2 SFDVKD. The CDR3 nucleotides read TGTGCCACCAGTGACCCCGGACTAGTCCAAGCGGGTTCCTACAATGAGCAGTTCTTC. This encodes CATSDPGLVQAGSYNEQFF.

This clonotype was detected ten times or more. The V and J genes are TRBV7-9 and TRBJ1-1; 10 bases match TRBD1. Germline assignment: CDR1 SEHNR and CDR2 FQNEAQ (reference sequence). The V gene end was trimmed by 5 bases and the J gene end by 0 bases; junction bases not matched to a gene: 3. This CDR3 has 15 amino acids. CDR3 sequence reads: CASSIGQGVNTEAFF. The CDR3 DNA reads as TGTGCCAGCAGCATTGGACAGGGGGTGAACACTGAAGCTTTCTTT.

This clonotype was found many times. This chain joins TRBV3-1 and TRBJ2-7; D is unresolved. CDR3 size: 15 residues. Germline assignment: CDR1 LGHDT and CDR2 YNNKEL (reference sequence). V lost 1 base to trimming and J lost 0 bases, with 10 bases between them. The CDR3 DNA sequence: TGTGCCAGCAGCCAAGGGTCCGCAGACTCCTACGAGCAGTACTTC. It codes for CASSQGSADSYEQYF.

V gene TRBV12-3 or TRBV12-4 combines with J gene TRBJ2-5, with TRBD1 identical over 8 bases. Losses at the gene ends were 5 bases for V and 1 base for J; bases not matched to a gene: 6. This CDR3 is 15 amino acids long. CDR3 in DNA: TGTGCCAGCAGTCGCGGACAGGGAACCCAAGAGACCCAGTACTTC. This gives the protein CASSRGQGTQETQYF.

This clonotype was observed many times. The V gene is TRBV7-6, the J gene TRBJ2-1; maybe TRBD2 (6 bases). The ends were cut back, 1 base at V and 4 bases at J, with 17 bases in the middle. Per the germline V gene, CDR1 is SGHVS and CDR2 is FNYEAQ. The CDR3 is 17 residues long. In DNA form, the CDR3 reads TGTGCCAGCAGCTTAGGGCTAGGGCTAGCGCGTTACAATGAGCAGTTCTTC. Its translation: CASSLGLGLARYNEQFF.

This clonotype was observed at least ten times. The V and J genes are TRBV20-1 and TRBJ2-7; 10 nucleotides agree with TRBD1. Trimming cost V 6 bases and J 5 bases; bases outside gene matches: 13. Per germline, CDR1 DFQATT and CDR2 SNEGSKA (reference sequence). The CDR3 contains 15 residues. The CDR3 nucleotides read TGCAGTGCACCAAAGCTAGGGACAGGGGACGACGAGCAGTACTTC. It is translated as CSAPKLGTGDDEQYF.

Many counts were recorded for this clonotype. DNA of the CDR3: TGTGCTAGTGACAAGGACGGATCCGAGGAAAAACTGTTTTTT. Protein sequence: CASDKDGSEEKLFF. The chain has TRBV12-5 and TRBJ1-4; unclear D gene. Germline loops: CDR1 LGHNT, CDR2 FRNRAP. Trimming took off 7 bases at V and 8 bases at J, with 17 bases between the two ends. This CDR3 spans 14 amino acids.

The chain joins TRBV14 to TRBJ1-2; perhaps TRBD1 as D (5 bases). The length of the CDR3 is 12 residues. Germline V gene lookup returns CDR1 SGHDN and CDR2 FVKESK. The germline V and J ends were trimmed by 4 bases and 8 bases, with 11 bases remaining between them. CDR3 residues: CASSLGHLGYTF. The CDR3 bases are TGTGCCAGCAGCCTTGGACATTTGGGCTACACCTTC.

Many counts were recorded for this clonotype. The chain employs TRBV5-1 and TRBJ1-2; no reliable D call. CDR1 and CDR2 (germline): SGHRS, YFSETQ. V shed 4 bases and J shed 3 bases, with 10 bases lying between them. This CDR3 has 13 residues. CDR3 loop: CASSPTWDYGYTF. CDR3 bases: TGCGCCAGCAGCCCAACTTGGGACTATGGCTACACCTTC.

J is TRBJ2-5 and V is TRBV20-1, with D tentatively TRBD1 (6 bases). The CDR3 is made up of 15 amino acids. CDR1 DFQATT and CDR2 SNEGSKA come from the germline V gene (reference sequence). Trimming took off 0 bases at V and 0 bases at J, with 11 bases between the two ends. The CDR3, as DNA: TGCAGTGCTAGAGATCGGCAGGGGAACCAAGAGACCCAGTACTTC. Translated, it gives CSARDRQGNQETQYF.

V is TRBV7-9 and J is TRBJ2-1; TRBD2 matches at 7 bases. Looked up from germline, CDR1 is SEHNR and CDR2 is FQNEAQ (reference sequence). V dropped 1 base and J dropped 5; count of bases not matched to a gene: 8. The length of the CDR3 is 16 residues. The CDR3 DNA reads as TGTGCCAGCAGCTTAGAGATGGCGGGAGTTCACAATGAGCAGTTCTTC. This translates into CASSLEMAGVHNEQFF.

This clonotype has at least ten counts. The CDR3 loop is CASSPPKGKLNTEAFF. The CDR3 nucleotides read TGTGCCAGCAGTCCCCCGAAGGGGAAGCTCAACACTGAAGCTTTCTTT. The chain employs TRBV28 and TRBJ1-1, with a possible D match to TRBD1 (5 bases). The germline V and J ends were trimmed by 5 bases and 2 bases, with 18 bases remaining between them. CDR3 size: 16 residues. The V gene's germline CDR1 is MDHEN and CDR2 SYDVKM.

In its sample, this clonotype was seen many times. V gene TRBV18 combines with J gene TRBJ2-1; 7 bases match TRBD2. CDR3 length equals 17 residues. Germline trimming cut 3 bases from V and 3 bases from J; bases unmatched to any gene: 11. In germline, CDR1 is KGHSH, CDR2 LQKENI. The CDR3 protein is CASSPPEGSGRYNEQFF. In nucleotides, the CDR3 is TGTGCCAGCTCACCCCCCGAGGGTAGCGGGCGCTACAATGAGCAGTTCTTC.

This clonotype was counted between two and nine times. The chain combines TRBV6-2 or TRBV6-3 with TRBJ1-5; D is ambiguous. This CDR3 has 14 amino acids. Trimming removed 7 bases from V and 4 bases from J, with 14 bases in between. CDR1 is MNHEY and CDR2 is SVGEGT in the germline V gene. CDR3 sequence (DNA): TGTGCCAGCACCTTATCGGGGAAAAATCAGCCCCAGCATTTT. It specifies CASTLSGKNQPQHF.

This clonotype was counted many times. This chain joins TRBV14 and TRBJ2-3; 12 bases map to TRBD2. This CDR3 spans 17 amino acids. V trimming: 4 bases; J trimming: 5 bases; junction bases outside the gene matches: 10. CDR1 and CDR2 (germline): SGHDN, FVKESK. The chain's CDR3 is CASSRELAGGLGDTQYF. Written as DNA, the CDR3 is TGTGCCAGCAGCCGAGAACTAGCGGGAGGACTCGGAGATACGCAGTATTTT. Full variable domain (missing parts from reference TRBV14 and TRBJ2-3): EAGVTQFPSHSVIEKGQTVTLRCDPISGHDNLYWYRRVMGKEIKFLLHFVKESKQDESGMPNNRFLAERTGGTYSTLKVQPAELEDSGVYFCASSRELAGGLGDTQYFGPGTRLTVL.

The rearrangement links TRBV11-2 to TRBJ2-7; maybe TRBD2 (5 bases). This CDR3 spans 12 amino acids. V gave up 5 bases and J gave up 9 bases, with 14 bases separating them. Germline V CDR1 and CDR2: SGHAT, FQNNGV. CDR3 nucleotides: TGTGCCAGCAGCGAGACCCTGGAGGCGCAGTACTTC. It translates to CASSETLEAQYF.